The 23 T cell receptor beta chains below all came from one sample that was sequenced in a study of identifying expanded T cells in peripheral blood. Clones were sequenced by immunoSEQ multiplex PCR, and TCRdb holds only the in-frame ones, with some missing. The repertoire includes about 89,000 clones, 70% to 90% of them detected once, and 5.6% sits in the top ten. Source material: blood. The receptors shown here come from a person aged 18-70 years in good health.

This chain connects TRBV6-1 to TRBJ1-5, with 7 bases aligning to TRBD1. Germline values: CDR1 MNHNS, CDR2 SASEGT. The CDR3 is made up of 14 amino acids. Trimming cost V 5 bases and J 7 bases; bases outside gene matches: 8. The CDR3 DNA follows: TGTGCCAGCAGTACAGGGGAGATGGGACAGCCCCAGCATTTT. Protein sequence: CASSTGEMGQPQHF.

This sequence joins TRBV6-6 and TRBJ1-2, with 7 bases matching TRBD1. The CDR3 runs to 16 residues. Germline V gene lookup returns CDR1 MNHNY and CDR2 SVGAGI (reference sequence). V dropped 2 bases and J dropped 4; count of bases not matched to a gene: 10. CDR3 bases: TGTGCCAGCAGTTACACAGGGGCAGGGCAGCCCTATGGCTACACCTTC. Translating it yields CASSYTGAGQPYGYTF.

V usage is TRBV6-5 and J usage is TRBJ2-7; the D gene is possibly TRBD2 (5 bases). The V gene's germline CDR1 is MNHEY and CDR2 SVGAGI. The V end was cut by 0 bases, the J end by 2 bases, with 11 bases between. The CDR3 extends over 15 amino acids. CDR3 protein: CASSYSRAGAYEQYF. In DNA, the CDR3 is TGTGCCAGCAGTTACTCGAGGGCAGGCGCCTACGAGCAGTACTTC.

This chain joins TRBV7-2 and TRBJ2-7; D not resolved. Trimming shortened V by 5 bases and J by 3 bases, and 8 bases separated the two germline ends. The CDR3 is 12 amino acids. Germline values: CDR1 SGHTA, CDR2 FQGNSA. CDR3 sequence reads: CASSPHHYEQYF. The DNA of the CDR3 is TGTGCCAGCAGCCCCCATCACTACGAGCAGTACTTC.

This chain uses TRBV7-2 with TRBJ1-2; TRBD1 matches 10 bases. Germline lookup yields CDR1 SGHTA and CDR2 FQGNSA. V was pared by 2 bases and J by 5 bases, with 11 bases of the junction left unmatched. The CDR3 covers 17 residues. CDR3 DNA sequence: TGTGCCAGCAGCTTAAGCAGTTCGGGACAGGGGATGTATGGCTACACCTTC. It specifies CASSLSSSGQGMYGYTF.

The chain links TRBV7-9 to TRBJ1-4; D is perhaps TRBD1 (5 bases). The CDR3 spans 14 residues. V was trimmed by 4 bases and J by 3 bases, leaving 9 bases between them. Per germline, CDR1 SEHNR and CDR2 FQNEAQ (reference sequence). This chain's CDR3 is CASSWGRANEKLFF. The DNA of the CDR3 is TGTGCCAGCAGCTGGGGCAGGGCTAATGAAAAACTGTTTTTT.

J is TRBJ2-7 and V is TRBV11-2, with 7 bases identical to TRBD1. V was clipped by 1 base and J by 3 bases; unmatched bases: 3. The CDR3 totals 14 residues. The germline V gene encodes CDR1 SGHAT and CDR2 FQNNGV. The CDR3 DNA reads TGTGCCAGCAGCTTAGGACAGGGCCGCTACGAGCAGTACTTC. It encodes CASSLGQGRYEQYF.

The chain recombines TRBV5-1 with TRBJ2-3, with 9 bases fitting TRBD1. Germline values: CDR1 SGHRS, CDR2 YFSETQ. The CDR3 has 17 residues. The J segment lost 6 bases and the V segment lost 0 bases, leaving 11 bases of the junction unmatched. The CDR3 reads CASSLAGTGFSVDTQYF. The DNA for the CDR3 is TGCGCCAGCAGCTTGGCCGGGACAGGGTTTTCAGTCGATACGCAGTATTTT.

The chain uses TRBV2 and TRBJ2-2; no clear D gene. This CDR3 is built from 13 residues. Germline CDR1 reads SNHLY; CDR2 reads FYNNEI. The V and J ends lost 6 bases and 0 bases respectively, with 5 bases between them. Here the CDR3 reads CASRGTNTGELFF. CDR3 bases: TGTGCCAGCAGGGGGACGAACACCGGGGAGCTGTTTTTT.

The chain has TRBV5-1 and TRBJ1-2; D gene ambiguous. The CDR3 totals 14 residues. V dropped 4 bases and J dropped 8 bases, with 18 bases sitting between them. Germline V gene sequence: CDR1 SGHRS, CDR2 YFSETQ. The CDR3 loop is CASSPRASPKGYTF. The CDR3 DNA sequence: TGCGCCAGCAGCCCTCGGGCCAGTCCGAAAGGCTACACCTTC.

In this sample, this clone turned up once. The chain carries TRBV7-7 and TRBJ2-2, with D hard to call. Trimming removed 3 bases from V and 1 base from J, with 6 bases in between. The CDR3 sequence is 14 residues long. Germline lookup yields CDR1 SSHAT and CDR2 FNYEAQ (reference sequence). CDR3 sequence (DNA): TGTGCCAGCAGCTTCGGTAGGAACACCGGGGAGCTGTTTTTT. Translated: CASSFGRNTGELFF.

This chain connects TRBV5-6 to TRBJ1-2; 9 bases agree with TRBD1. The CDR3 consists of 15 residues. The V gene's germline CDR1 is SGHDT and CDR2 YYEEEE. V gave up 4 bases and J gave up 5 bases; unmatched junction bases: 9. This CDR3 is CASSRTGGAGYGYTF. CDR3 in DNA: TGTGCCAGCAGCCGAACAGGGGGCGCGGGGTATGGCTACACCTTC.

J is TRBJ2-3 and V is TRBV6-5; D possibly corresponds to TRBD2 (6 bases). The CDR3 consists of 13 residues. V lost 9 bases to trimming and J lost 2 bases, with 12 bases between them. Per germline, CDR1 MNHEY and CDR2 SVGAGI. The DNA for the CDR3 is TGTGCCAGTCGGACGGGGGACACAGATACGCAGTATTTT. Amino acid sequence: CASRTGDTDTQYF.

The gene calls are TRBV6-5 and TRBJ1-1, with 8 bases that match TRBD1. The germline gives CDR1 MNHEY, CDR2 SVGAGI. J gave up 3 bases and V 5 bases, and 8 bases lay outside the gene matches. The CDR3 is 15 residues long. Written as DNA, the CDR3 is TGTGCCAGCAGTCAAATGCAGGGGGCTCACACTGAAGCTTTCTTT. The encoded protein is CASSQMQGAHTEAFF.

V gene TRBV11-2 combines with J gene TRBJ1-1; D is perhaps TRBD1 (6 bases). The germline gives CDR1 SGHAT, CDR2 FQNNGV. This CDR3 is built from 15 residues. The V gene lost 5 bases and the J gene lost 1 base, with 14 bases spanning the gap. The CDR3 DNA follows: TGTGCCAGCAGCCCCTGGGCAGGGGAGAACACTGAAGCTTTCTTT. Amino acid sequence: CASSPWAGENTEAFF.

In this sample, this clone turned up a few times. Other nucleotide sequences in the sample specify the same CDR3. The CDR3 here is CASSPQGDNSPLHF. DNA of the CDR3: TGTGCCAGCTCACCGCAAGGAGATAATTCACCCCTCCACTTT. The chain joins TRBV18 to TRBJ1-6, with D hard to call. The germline CDR1 and CDR2 sequences are KGHSH and LQKENI. The V gene lost 3 bases and the J gene lost 5 bases, with 8 bases spanning the gap. This CDR3 has 14 amino acids.

The rearrangement links TRBV19 to TRBJ1-5; the D is unclear. Germline lookup yields CDR1 LNHDA and CDR2 SQIVND (reference sequence). The germline V and J ends were trimmed by 1 base and 5 bases, with 9 bases remaining between them. The CDR3 consists of 14 residues. CDR3 in amino acids: CASSIATADQPQHF. CDR3 nucleotide sequence: TGTGCCAGTAGTATAGCGACCGCCGATCAGCCCCAGCATTTT.

The rearrangement joins TRBV14 to TRBJ1-2; D remains unclear. The CDR3 length is 14 residues. Trimming took 4 bases from V and 2 from J, leaving 11 bases between them. The germline V gene encodes CDR1 SGHDN and CDR2 FVKESK. This chain's CDR3 is CASSPHWGNYGYTF. The DNA for the CDR3 is TGTGCCAGCAGCCCCCACTGGGGAAACTATGGCTACACCTTC.

V usage is TRBV7-2 and J usage is TRBJ1-5; D remains ambiguous. This CDR3 contains 13 residues. From germline, CDR1 is SGHTA and CDR2 FQGNSA. V lost 1 base, J lost 4 bases, and 5 bases lay in between. CDR3 DNA sequence: TGTGCCAGCAGCTTAGTTAGTAATCAGCCCCAGCATTTT. It codes for CASSLVSNQPQHF.

V gene TRBV7-2 combines with J gene TRBJ2-1, with D uncertain. CDR1 and CDR2 (germline): SGHTA, FQGNSA. V lost 3 bases, J lost 5 bases, and 11 bases lay in between. CDR3 length: 14 residues. CDR3 bases: TGTGCCAGCAGCTTGGTACAGCTTAACAATGAGCAGTTCTTC. Amino acids: CASSLVQLNNEQFF.

The chain uses TRBV7-6 and TRBJ2-1, with 9 bases lining up with TRBD1. Losses at the gene ends were 1 base for V and 9 bases for J; bases not matched to a gene: 7. CDR1 is SGHVS, CDR2 FNYEAQ, per germline. This CDR3 comprises 15 residues. In DNA form, the CDR3 reads TGTGCCAGCAGCTTAGTTGTGACAGGGGGGGTTGAGCAGTTCTTC. This codes for CASSLVVTGGVEQFF.

The count of this clone is one. V and J are TRBV2 and TRBJ1-5; D may be TRBD1 (6 bases). CDR1 and CDR2 from the germline V gene are SNHLY and FYNNEI. V was cut by 7 bases and J by 0 bases, with 10 bases left in between. This CDR3 has 14 residues. CDR3 coding DNA: TGTGCCAGCAAGAGGACAGATAGCAATCAGCCCCAGCATTTT. Translated, it gives CASKRTDSNQPQHF.

The gene calls are TRBV2 and TRBJ2-2; D ambiguous. Per germline, CDR1 SNHLY and CDR2 FYNNEI. Trimming cost V 7 bases and J 0 bases, with 9 bases left between them. This CDR3 has 14 amino acids. The CDR3 reads CASTERTNTGELFF. CDR3 nucleotide sequence: TGTGCCAGCACCGAACGAACGAACACCGGGGAGCTGTTTTTT.